What follows is one T cell receptor beta chain and its context. Its antigen remains unidentified. Template switching added a universal primer site; cDNA carried unique molecular identifiers. MiXCR, run by TCRdb on the 5' RACE reads, gives a single entry per CDR3 protein. The sample contains a few hundred thousand distinct CDR3 sequences, roughly 15% of which appear only once. V was pared by 2 bases and J by 2 bases, with 9 bases between. CDR3 length: 14 amino acids. The germline V gene encodes CDR1 SEHNR and CDR2 FQNEAQ (reference sequence). The sample comes from a study of identical twins. Overall study results and limits: Diverse VJ usage suggested most zero-insertion clonotypes were not invariant T cells.

This same sample was also taken into another study, of yellow fever vaccine responses in identical twins. That paper states: A vaccine T cell response that seemed partly convergent and partly personalized was reported in twins.

The sequencing sample was made of CD4+ T cells sorted from blood. This sequence was found in a woman aged 18-30 years in good health. The J gene is TRBJ2-5, the V gene TRBV7-9, with a possible D match to TRBD1 (5 bases). The CDR3 DNA sequence: TGTGCCAGCAGCTTATGGGGCCGGCAAGAGACCCAGTACTTC. As protein: CASSLWGRQETQYF. Supplemented by reference TRBV7-9 and TRBJ2-5, the full variable domain reads DTGVSQNPRHKITKRGQNVTFRCDPISEHNRLYWYRQTLGQGPEFLTYFQNEAQLEKSRLLSDRFSAERPKGSFSTLEIQRTEQGDSAMYLCASSLWGRQETQYFGPGTRLLVL.